The T cell receptor beta chain described here comes from a study of shared clonotypes between healthy human individuals. Terminally differentiated effector memory CD45RA+ cells were left out of the naive CD8 fraction, which was CD45RO-negative and positively selected for CCR7. This clone was recorded a few times. The same CDR3 can be traced to other DNA sequences in this sample. At a deep level, the assay was run. TCRdb keeps only in-frame clones here, not all; method: immunoSEQ multiplex PCR. This sample has roughly 2.1 million clones; roughly 91% occur once, and the top ten carry 1.5% to 2%. V lost 3 bases, J lost 3 bases, and 9 bases lay in between. Looked up from germline, CDR1 is LNHDA and CDR2 is SQIVND (reference sequence). The CDR3 has 14 residues.

The J gene is TRBJ1-5, the V gene TRBV19; unclear D gene. The receptor was isolated from a man between 18 and 35 years old in good health. Some clones in this sample may be carry-over from other donors' samples. The sequenced material came from naive CD8+ T cells from PBMCs. The CDR3 region is CASSIRDFNQPQHF. CDR3 DNA: TGTGCCAGTAGTATTCGCGACTTCAATCAGCCCCAGCATTTT.